This entry lists 2 T cell receptor beta chains sequenced from one sample in a study of response to subunit inactivated influenza vaccine. One entry per CDR3 protein results from TCRdb running MiXCR on the RT-PCR reads. The sample includes about 700,000 distinct CDR3 sequences, 14% seen only once; the top ten take approximately 7.6%. The sequenced sample was PBMCs from blood, obtained around 15 days before vaccination. Every receptor here comes from a man aged 50 to 59 who received an inactivated influenza vaccine.

CDR3 protein: CASSQDGGRREKLFF. CDR3 in DNA: TGCGCCAGCAGCCAAGATGGGGGGCGTCGTGAAAAACTGTTTTTT. The J gene is TRBJ1-4, the V gene TRBV4-3; a possible D gene is TRBD1 (6 bases). V lost 0 bases and J 7 bases, leaving 12 bases between the germline ends. CDR1 and CDR2 (germline): LGHNA, YSLEER. The CDR3 totals 15 residues.

This clonotype was found a few times. V and J are TRBV2 and TRBJ2-3; 8 bases fit TRBD2. The ends lost 6 bases at V and 1 base at J; junction bases unmatched: 9. Germline CDR1 and CDR2: SNHLY and FYNNEI. The CDR3 is made up of 16 amino acids. CDR3 coding DNA: TGTGCCAGCAGCACAAATAGCGGGGCTCGCACAGATACGCAGTATTTT. Protein sequence: CASSTNSGARTDTQYF.